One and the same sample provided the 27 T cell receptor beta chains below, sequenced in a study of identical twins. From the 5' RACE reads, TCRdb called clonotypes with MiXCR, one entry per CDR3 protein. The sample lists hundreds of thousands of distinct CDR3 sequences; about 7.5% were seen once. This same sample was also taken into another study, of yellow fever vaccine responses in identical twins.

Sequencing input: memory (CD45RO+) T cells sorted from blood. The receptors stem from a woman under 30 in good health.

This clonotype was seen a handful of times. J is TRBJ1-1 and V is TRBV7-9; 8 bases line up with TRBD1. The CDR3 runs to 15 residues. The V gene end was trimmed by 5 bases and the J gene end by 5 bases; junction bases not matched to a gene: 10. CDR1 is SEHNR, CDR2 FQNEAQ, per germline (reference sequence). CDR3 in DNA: TGTGCCAGCAGCGGATCCGGGACAGGCCGGACTGAAGCTTTCTTT. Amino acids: CASSGSGTGRTEAFF.

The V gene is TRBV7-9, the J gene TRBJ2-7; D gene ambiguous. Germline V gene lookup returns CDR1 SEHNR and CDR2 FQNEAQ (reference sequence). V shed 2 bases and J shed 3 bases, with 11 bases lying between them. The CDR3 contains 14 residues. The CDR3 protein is CASSLMSTFYEQYF. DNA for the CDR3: TGTGCCAGCAGCTTAATGTCAACCTTCTACGAGCAGTACTTC.

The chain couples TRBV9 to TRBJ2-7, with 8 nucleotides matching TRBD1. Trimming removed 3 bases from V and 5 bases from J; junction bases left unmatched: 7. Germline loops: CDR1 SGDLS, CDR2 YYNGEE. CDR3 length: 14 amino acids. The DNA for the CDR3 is TGTGCCAGCAGCGCGTGGACAGGGAATAACGAGCAGTACTTC. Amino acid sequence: CASSAWTGNNEQYF.

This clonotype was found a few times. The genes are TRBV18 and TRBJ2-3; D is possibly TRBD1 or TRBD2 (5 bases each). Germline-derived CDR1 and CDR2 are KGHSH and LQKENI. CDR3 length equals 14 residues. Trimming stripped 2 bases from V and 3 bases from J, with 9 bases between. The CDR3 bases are TGTGCCAGCTCACCAAAAGAGGGGACAGATACGCAGTATTTT. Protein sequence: CASSPKEGTDTQYF.

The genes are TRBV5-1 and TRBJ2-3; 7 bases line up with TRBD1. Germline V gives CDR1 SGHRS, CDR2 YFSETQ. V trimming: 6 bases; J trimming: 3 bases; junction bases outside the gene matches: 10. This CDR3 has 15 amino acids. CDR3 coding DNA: TGCGCCAGCAACAAACAGGGGAAGGGGACAGATACGCAGTATTTT. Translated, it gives CASNKQGKGTDTQYF.

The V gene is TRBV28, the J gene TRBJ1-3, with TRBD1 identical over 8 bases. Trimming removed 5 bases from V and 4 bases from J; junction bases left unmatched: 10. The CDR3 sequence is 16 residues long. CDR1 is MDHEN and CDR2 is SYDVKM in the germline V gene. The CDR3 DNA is TGTGCCAGCAGTGCTCCAGGGGGCGCGGAAGGAAACACCATATATTTT. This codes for CASSAPGGAEGNTIYF.

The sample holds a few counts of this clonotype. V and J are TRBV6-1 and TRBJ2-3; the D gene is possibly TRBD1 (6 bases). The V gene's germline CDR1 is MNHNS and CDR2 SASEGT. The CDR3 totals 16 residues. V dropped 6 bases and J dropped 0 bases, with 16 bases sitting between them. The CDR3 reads CASRPLPGVSTDTQYF. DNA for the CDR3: TGTGCCAGCAGGCCTCTGCCAGGGGTCAGCACAGATACGCAGTATTTT.

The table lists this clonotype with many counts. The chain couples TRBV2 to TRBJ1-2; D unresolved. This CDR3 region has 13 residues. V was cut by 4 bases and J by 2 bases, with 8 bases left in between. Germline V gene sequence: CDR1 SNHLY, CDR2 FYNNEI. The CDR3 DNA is TGTGCCAGCAGTGGGTACAGAAACTATGGCTACACCTTC. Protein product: CASSGYRNYGYTF.

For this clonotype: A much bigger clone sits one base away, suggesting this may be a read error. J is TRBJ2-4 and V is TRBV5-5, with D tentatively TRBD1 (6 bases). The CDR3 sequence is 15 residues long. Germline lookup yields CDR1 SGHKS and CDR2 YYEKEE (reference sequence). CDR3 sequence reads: CASSSRVGDKNSQYF. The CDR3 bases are TGTGCCAGCAGCTCCCGGGTGGGGGACAAAAACAGTCAGTACTTC.

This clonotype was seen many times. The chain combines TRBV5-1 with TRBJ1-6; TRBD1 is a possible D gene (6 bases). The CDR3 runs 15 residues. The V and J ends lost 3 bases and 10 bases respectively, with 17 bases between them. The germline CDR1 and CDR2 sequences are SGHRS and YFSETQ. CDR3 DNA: TGCGCCAGCAGCTCGGAAAATCAGGGGCGATCACCCCTCCACTTT. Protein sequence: CASSSENQGRSPLHF.

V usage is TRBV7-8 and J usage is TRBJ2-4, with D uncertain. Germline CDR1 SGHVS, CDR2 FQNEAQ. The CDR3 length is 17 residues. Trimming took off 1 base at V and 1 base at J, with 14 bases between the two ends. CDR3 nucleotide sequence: TGTGCCAGCAGCTTAGGGACCTCTTTGGCGGCCAAAAACATTCAGTACTTC. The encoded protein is CASSLGTSLAAKNIQYF. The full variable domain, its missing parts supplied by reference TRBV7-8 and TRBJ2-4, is GAGVSQSPRYKVAKRGQDVALRCDPISGHVSLFWYQQALGQGPEFLTYFQNEAQLDKSGLPSDRFFAERPEGSVSTLKIQRTQQEDSAVYLCASSLGTSLAAKNIQYFGAGTRLSVL.

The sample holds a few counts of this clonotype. The CDR3 region is CASSSDRGPTDTQYF. The CDR3 DNA reads as TGTGCCAGCAGTTCAGACAGGGGACCCACAGATACGCAGTATTTT. The V and J genes are TRBV2 and TRBJ2-3, with 8 bases lining up with TRBD1. The V gene end was trimmed by 5 bases and the J gene end by 2 bases; junction bases not matched to a gene: 6. Germline CDR1 is SNHLY and CDR2 is FYNNEI. The CDR3 is 15 amino acids.

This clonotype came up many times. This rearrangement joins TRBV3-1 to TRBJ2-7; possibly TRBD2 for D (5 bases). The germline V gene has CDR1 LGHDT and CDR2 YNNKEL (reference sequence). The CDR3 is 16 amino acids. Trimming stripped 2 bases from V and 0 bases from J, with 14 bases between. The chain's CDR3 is CASSQRWTEGSYEQYF. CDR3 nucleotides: TGTGCCAGCAGCCAACGGTGGACTGAAGGCTCCTACGAGCAGTACTTC.

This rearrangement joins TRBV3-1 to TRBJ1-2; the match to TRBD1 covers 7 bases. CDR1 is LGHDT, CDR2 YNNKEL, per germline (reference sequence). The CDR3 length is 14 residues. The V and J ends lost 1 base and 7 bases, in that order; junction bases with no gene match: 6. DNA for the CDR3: TGTGCCAGCAGCCAAGGGGGACAGTCGGGTGGCTACACCTTC. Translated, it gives CASSQGGQSGGYTF. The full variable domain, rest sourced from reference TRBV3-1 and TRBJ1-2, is DTAVSQTPKYLVTQMGNDKSIKCEQNLGHDTMYWYKQDSKKFLKIMFSYNNKELIINETVPNRFSPKSPDKAHLNLHINSLELGDSAVYFCASSQGGQSGGYTFGSGTRLTVV.

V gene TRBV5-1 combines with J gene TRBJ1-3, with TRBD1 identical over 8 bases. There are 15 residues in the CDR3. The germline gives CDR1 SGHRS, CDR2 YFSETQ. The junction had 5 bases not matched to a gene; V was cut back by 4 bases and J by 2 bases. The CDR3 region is CASSVQGGTGNTIYF. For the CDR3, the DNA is TGCGCCAGCAGCGTACAGGGGGGAACTGGAAACACCATATATTTT.

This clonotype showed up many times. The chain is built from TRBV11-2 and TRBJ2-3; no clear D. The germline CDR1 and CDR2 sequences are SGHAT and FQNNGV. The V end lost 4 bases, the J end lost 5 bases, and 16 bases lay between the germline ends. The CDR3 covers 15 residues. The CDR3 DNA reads TGTGCCAGCAGCTCCCAAAGACTCGCAGGAGATACGCAGTATTTT. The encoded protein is CASSSQRLAGDTQYF.

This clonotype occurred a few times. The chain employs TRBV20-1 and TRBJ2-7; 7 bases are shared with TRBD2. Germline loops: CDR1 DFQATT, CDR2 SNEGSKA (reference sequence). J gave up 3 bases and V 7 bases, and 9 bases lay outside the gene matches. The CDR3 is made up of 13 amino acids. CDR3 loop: CSVVVAGIYEQYF. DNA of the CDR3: TGCAGTGTCGTAGTAGCGGGTATCTACGAGCAGTACTTC.

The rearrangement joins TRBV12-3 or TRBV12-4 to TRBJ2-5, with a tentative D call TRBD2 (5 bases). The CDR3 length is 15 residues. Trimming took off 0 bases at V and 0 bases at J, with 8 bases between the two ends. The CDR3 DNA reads TGTGCCAGCAGTTTAGCGCGACTAAACCAAGAGACCCAGTACTTC. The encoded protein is CASSLARLNQETQYF.

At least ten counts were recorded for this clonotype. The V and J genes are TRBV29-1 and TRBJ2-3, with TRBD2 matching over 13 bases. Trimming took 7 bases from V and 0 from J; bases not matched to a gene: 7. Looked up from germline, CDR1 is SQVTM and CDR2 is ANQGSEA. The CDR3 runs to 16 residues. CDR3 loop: CSARGLAGLSTDTQYF. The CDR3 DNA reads TGCAGCGCCCGGGGACTAGCGGGATTAAGCACAGATACGCAGTATTTT.

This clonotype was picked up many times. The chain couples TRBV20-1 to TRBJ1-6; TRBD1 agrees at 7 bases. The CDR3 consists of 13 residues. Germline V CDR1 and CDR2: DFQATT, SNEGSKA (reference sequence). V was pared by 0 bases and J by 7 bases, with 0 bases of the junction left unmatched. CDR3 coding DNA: TGCAGTGCTAGAGACAGGGGGAATTCACCCCTCCACTTT. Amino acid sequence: CSARDRGNSPLHF.

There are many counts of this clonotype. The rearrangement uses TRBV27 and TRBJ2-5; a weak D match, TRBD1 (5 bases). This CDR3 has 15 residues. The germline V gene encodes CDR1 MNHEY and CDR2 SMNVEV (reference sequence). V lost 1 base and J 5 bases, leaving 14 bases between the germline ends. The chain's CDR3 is CASSLLNGAGETQYF. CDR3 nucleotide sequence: TGTGCCAGCAGTTTATTGAATGGGGCCGGGGAGACCCAGTACTTC.

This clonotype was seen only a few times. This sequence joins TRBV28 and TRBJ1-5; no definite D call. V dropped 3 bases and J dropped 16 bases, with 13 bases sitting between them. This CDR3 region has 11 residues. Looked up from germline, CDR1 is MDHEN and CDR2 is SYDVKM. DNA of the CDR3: TGTGCCAGCAGTTTGAATTCGCCGATCCATTTT. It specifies CASSLNSPIHF.

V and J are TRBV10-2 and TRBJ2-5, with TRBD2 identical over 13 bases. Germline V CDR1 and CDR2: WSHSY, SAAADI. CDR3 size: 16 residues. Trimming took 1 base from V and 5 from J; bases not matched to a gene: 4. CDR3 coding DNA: TGCGCCAGCAGTGAGTGGACTAGCGGGAGAAGGGAGACCCAGTACTTC. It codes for CASSEWTSGRRETQYF.

In DNA form, the CDR3 reads TGTGCCAGCAGCTTATCCCAGGGATATAGTGAAAAACTGTTTTTT. This sequence encodes CASSLSQGYSEKLFF. V is TRBV7-2 and J is TRBJ1-4; maybe TRBD1 (5 bases). Trimming took 2 bases from V and 7 from J, leaving 14 bases between them. The CDR3 is 15 residues long. Germline V gene data show CDR1 as SGHTA and CDR2 as FQGNSA.

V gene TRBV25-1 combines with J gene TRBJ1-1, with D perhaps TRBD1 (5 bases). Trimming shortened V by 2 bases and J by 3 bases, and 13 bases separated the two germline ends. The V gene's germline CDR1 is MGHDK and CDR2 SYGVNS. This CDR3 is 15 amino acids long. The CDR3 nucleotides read TGTGCCAGCAGTGAAGGGAAAGGGGCGGACACTGAAGCTTTCTTT. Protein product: CASSEGKGADTEAFF.

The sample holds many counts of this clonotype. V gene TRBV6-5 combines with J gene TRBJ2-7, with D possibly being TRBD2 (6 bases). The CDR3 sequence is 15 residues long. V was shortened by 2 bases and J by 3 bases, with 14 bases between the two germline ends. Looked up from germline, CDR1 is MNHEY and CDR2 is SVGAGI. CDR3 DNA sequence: TGTGCCAGCAGTTACAAGGCGGGACGAGTCTACGAGCAGTACTTC. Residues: CASSYKAGRVYEQYF.

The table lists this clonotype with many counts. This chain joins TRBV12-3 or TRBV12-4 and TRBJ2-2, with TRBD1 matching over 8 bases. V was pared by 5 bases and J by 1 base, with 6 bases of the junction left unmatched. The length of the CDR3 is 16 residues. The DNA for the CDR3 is TGTGCCAGCAGTCCTAGGGGACAGGAGAACACCGGGGAGCTGTTTTTT. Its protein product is CASSPRGQENTGELFF.